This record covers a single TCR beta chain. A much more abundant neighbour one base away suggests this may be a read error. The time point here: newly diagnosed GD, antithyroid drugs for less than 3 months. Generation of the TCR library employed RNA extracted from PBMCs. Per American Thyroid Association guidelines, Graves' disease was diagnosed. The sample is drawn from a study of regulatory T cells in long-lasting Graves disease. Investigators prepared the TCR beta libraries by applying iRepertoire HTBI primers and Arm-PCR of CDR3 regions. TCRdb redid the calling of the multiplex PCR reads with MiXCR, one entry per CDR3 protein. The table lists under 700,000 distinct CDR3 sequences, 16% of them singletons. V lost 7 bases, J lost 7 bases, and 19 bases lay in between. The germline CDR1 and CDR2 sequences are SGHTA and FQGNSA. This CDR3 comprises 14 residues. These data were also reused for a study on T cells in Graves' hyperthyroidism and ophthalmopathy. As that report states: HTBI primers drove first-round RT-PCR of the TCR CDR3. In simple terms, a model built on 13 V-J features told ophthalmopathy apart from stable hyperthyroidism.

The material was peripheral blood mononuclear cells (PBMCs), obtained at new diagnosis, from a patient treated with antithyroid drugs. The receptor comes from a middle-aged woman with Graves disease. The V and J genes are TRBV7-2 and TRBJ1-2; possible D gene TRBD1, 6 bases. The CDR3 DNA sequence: TGTGCCAGCACCCGGGGGGGGCAAGCCTGTGGCTACACCTTC. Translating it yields CASTRGGQACGYTF.